These 5 T cell receptor beta chains were all obtained from the same sample, sequenced in a study of blood T cell repertoires in COVID-19. The protocol was immunoSEQ multiplex PCR, while the TCRdb copy is restricted to in-frame clones and leaves out a portion. The sample has 180,000 or so clones; about 85% are singletons. The sequenced sample consisted of peripheral blood. These receptors originate from a woman aged 80 or over with acute or convalescent COVID-19.

The V call is TRBV14, the J call TRBJ2-3, with D possibly being TRBD1 (5 bases). Germline CDR1 and CDR2: SGHDN and FVKESK. The V end lost 1 base, the J end lost 11 bases, and 10 bases lay between the germline ends. The CDR3 length is 12 residues. The CDR3 loop reads CASSQGGFKQYF. The CDR3 DNA is TGTGCCAGCAGCCAAGGGGGCTTCAAGCAGTATTTT.

The chain carries TRBV9 and TRBJ2-3, with D hard to call. V was trimmed by 0 bases and J by 1 base, leaving 9 bases between them. This CDR3 comprises 15 residues. CDR1 and CDR2 from the germline V gene are SGDLS and YYNGEE. The CDR3 loop reads CASSVGQRGTDTQYF. The CDR3 nucleotides are TGTGCCAGCAGCGTAGGGCAGCGTGGCACAGATACGCAGTATTTT.

This clone was found once. This chain joins TRBV6-5 and TRBJ2-3, with D possibly being TRBD1 (6 bases). This CDR3 is 15 amino acids long. Trimming shortened V by 2 bases and J by 6 bases, and 15 bases separated the two germline ends. Germline V gene sequence: CDR1 MNHEY, CDR2 SVGAGI. The CDR3 coding sequence is TGTGCCAGCAGTTACAGCCCAGGGGTCCCGGATACGCAGTATTTT. Translated: CASSYSPGVPDTQYF.

V gene TRBV18 combines with J gene TRBJ1-4; TRBD1 is a possible D gene (5 bases). In germline, CDR1 is KGHSH, CDR2 LQKENI. This CDR3 region has 17 residues. Trimming took 0 bases from V and 5 from J, leaving 16 bases between them. CDR3 in amino acids: CASSPPQGRQLNEKLFF. The DNA for the CDR3 is TGTGCCAGCTCACCACCGCAGGGCAGACAGCTGAATGAAAAACTGTTTTTT.

V usage is TRBV5-6 and J usage is TRBJ1-2, with 7 bases that match TRBD1. Germline V gives CDR1 SGHDT, CDR2 YYEEEE. The CDR3 is 17 residues long. With 4 bases clipped from V and 7 bases from J, the junction kept 19 bases outside the gene matches. The CDR3 bases are TGTGCCAGCAGCCGGGCTGGTGAGACAGGGCTTTTGTTTGGCTACACCTTC. Protein product: CASSRAGETGLLFGYTF. Together with reference TRBV5-6 and TRBJ1-2, the CDR3 gives the full variable domain: DAGVTQSPTHLIKTRGQQVTLRCSPKSGHDTVSWYQQALGQGPQFIFQYYEEEERQRGNFPDRFSGHQFPNYSSELNVNALLLGDSALYLCASSRAGETGLLFGYTFGSGTRLTVV.